This TCR delta chain was sequenced in a study of gamma-delta T cells after stem cell transplantation. The ends were cut back, 5 bases at V and 0 bases at J, with 15 bases in the middle. CDR1 and CDR2 (germline): GEAIGNYY, EKD. There are 15 residues in the CDR3. TCRdb re-called the RT-PCR reads through CATT. Of thousands of delta-chain clones listed, about 15% were seen once; the top ten hold 4.5% to 7.5%. This clone was seen only a few times. A clone one base away is much larger, so this may be a read error. This sample includes further DNA sequences coding for the same CDR3. V and J are TRDV2 and TRDJ1; D may be TRDD2 (5 bases). The source of this sequence is a human donor. It is not recorded whose cells these are; they may come from a transplant donor. Source material: gamma-delta T cells. CDR3 DNA sequence: TGTGCCTGTGGAGGGGTACTTCCGTACACCGATAAACTCATCTTT. It specifies CACGGVLPYTDKLIF.